This T cell receptor (beta chain) was documented in a study of blood T cell repertoires in COVID-19. On the study more broadly: Whether acute or convalescent, the COVID-19 samples came from the United States, Italy and Spain. T cells, B-cell-depleted T cells, or PBMCs provided the cDNA or gDNA that served as material.

In the authors' methods: Estimated nucleated cell counts came from reference gene primer amplification. The assay was immunoSEQ multiplex PCR, and TCRdb's table has in-frame clones only and misses some. The V and J calls and clone size were taken over from that table, and D and trimming were inferred from the DNA. The sample lists about 300,000 clones; roughly 87% were seen once. The CDR3 totals 11 residues. Germline values: CDR1 DFQATT, CDR2 SNEGSKA (reference sequence). V lost 8 bases and J lost 4; bases outside the gene matches: 4. Sequenced input: peripheral blood. The TCR was taken from a man aged 18 to 29 with active or convalescent COVID-19. This chain links TRBV20-1 with TRBJ2-5, with 7 bases lining up with TRBD2. CDR3 sequence reads: CSPGGRETQYF. The CDR3, as DNA: TGCAGTCCAGGCGGGAGAGAGACCCAGTACTTC.